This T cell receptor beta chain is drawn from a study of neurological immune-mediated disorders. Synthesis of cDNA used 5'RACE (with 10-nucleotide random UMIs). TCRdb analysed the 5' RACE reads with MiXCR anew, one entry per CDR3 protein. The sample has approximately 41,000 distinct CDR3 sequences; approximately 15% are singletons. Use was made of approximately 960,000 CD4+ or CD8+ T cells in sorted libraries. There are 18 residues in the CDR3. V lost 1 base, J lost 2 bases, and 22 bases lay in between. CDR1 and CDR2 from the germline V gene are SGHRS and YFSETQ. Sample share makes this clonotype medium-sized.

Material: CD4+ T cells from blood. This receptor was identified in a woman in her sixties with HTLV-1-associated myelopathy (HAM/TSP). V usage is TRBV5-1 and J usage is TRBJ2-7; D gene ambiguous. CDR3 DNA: TGCGCCAGCAGCTTGTCCCCCACGACATCTACTCTAACCTACGAGCAGTACTTC. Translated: CASSLSPTTSTLTYEQYF.